These 27 T cell receptor beta chains originate from one sample sequenced in a study of ipilimumab plus nivolumab after autologous stem cell transplantation. Data came from immunoSEQ multiplex PCR; TCRdb stores just in-frame clones and leaves some out. The sample holds 15,000 to 20,000 clones, approximately 79% seen once. Sequencing used PBMCs, obtained in a trial of ipilimumab plus nivolumab as post-transplant consolidation. All receptors come from a male donor with diffuse large B-cell lymphoma.

The chain carries TRBV27 and TRBJ1-1; TRBD1 might be the D (5 bases). Germline V lookup: CDR1 MNHEY, CDR2 SMNVEV (reference sequence). This CDR3 comprises 14 residues. V was cut by 2 bases and J by 5 bases, with 12 bases left in between. The CDR3 sequence is CASSLISGNTEAFF. The CDR3 DNA follows: TGTGCCAGCAGTTTAATTTCAGGGAATACTGAAGCTTTCTTT.

The chain recombines TRBV19 with TRBJ2-3, with D maybe TRBD2 (6 bases). CDR1 is LNHDA and CDR2 is SQIVND in the germline V gene (reference sequence). V lost 0 bases, J lost 1 base, and 14 bases lay in between. CDR3 length: 17 residues. The CDR3 DNA follows: TGTGCCAGTAGTATAGATCTATCGGCTAGCGGCACAGATACGCAGTATTTT. It encodes CASSIDLSASGTDTQYF.

V usage is TRBV5-1 and J usage is TRBJ1-1; the D is unclear. Looked up from germline, CDR1 is SGHRS and CDR2 is YFSETQ. V was clipped by 4 bases and J by 5 bases, with 9 bases between them. This CDR3 is built from 12 residues. Written as DNA, the CDR3 is TGCGCCAGCAGCCTCGGGAGGACTGAAGCTTTCTTT. Its protein product is CASSLGRTEAFF.

V and J are TRBV9 and TRBJ2-1; TRBD2 matches 10 bases. The CDR3 runs to 15 residues. Germline trimming cut 4 bases from V and 8 bases from J; bases unmatched to any gene: 9. Germline V CDR1 and CDR2: SGDLS, YYNGEE. CDR3 nucleotide sequence: TGTGCCAGCAGCCGAGGGACTAGCGTTGGCGATGAGCAGTTCTTC. It encodes CASSRGTSVGDEQFF.

This clone was detected only a few times. The chain links TRBV5-4 to TRBJ2-5; 9 nucleotides match TRBD2. This CDR3 has 15 residues. The germline gives CDR1 SGHNT, CDR2 YYREEE (reference sequence). Trimming at V came to 4 bases and at J to 5 bases, leaving 9 bases not matched to a gene. CDR3 nucleotides: TGTGCCAGCAGCGCGTCCGGGACTAGCTTTGAGACCCAGTACTTC. Encoded protein: CASSASGTSFETQYF.

The chain links TRBV18 to TRBJ2-1; TRBD2 aligns across 15 bases. The germline gives CDR1 KGHSH, CDR2 LQKENI. The CDR3 runs 17 residues. V shed 2 bases, J shed 6 bases, and the junction held 5 bases outside the gene matches. CDR3 sequence: CASSPRTSGGAVNEQFF. The CDR3 DNA follows: TGTGCCAGCTCACCAAGGACTAGCGGGGGGGCGGTCAATGAGCAGTTCTTC.

The chain couples TRBV5-1 to TRBJ2-1; 9 positions agree with TRBD1. The CDR3 is 15 amino acids. Germline V gives CDR1 SGHRS, CDR2 YFSETQ. J lost 4 bases, V lost 5 bases, and 7 bases had no gene match. Here the CDR3 reads CASSPTGQGYNEQFF. The CDR3 nucleotides read TGCGCCAGCAGTCCGACGGGACAGGGATACAATGAGCAGTTCTTC.

The chain recombines TRBV7-9 with TRBJ2-7, with D unresolved. Trimming removed 4 bases from V and 4 bases from J, with 8 bases in between. Germline-derived CDR1 and CDR2 are SEHNR and FQNEAQ (reference sequence). The CDR3 is 12 amino acids. CDR3 residues: CASSSATYEQYF. Written as DNA, the CDR3 is TGTGCCAGCAGCTCCGCAACATACGAGCAGTACTTC.

J is TRBJ1-2 and V is TRBV4-2, with a weak D call TRBD1 (6 bases). This CDR3 has 15 residues. V shed 0 bases and J shed 7 bases, with 15 bases lying between them. CDR1 LGHNA and CDR2 YNFKEQ come from the germline V gene. For the CDR3, the DNA is TGTGCCAGCAGCCAAGATAGGGTGGGGGGCGGTGGCTACACCTTC. It is translated as CASSQDRVGGGGYTF.

This clone has just a few counts. The chain is built from TRBV6-1 and TRBJ1-5; D is ambiguous. Trimming pared 3 bases from V and 0 bases from J, leaving 12 bases between. The CDR3 runs 16 residues. CDR1 and CDR2 from the germline V gene are MNHNS and SASEGT. The CDR3 sequence: CASSDEAAYSNQPQHF. Written as DNA, the CDR3 is TGTGCCAGCAGTGACGAGGCAGCTTATAGCAATCAGCCCCAGCATTTT.

The rearrangement links TRBV5-1 to TRBJ2-3; D may be TRBD1 (6 bases). The CDR3 contains 14 residues. The germline gives CDR1 SGHRS, CDR2 YFSETQ. Trimming pared 3 bases from V and 2 bases from J, leaving 10 bases between. DNA of the CDR3: TGCGCCAGCAGCTCGGGGACAACCACAGATACGCAGTATTTT. This sequence encodes CASSSGTTTDTQYF.

This chain uses TRBV6-5 with TRBJ2-2; D remains ambiguous. Germline V gene sequence: CDR1 MNHEY, CDR2 SVGAGI. V was shortened by 0 bases and J by 7 bases, with 6 bases between the two germline ends. The CDR3 totals 13 residues. Here the CDR3 DNA reads TGTGCCAGCAGTTACTCCGCACTCGGGGAGCTGTTTTTT. It translates to CASSYSALGELFF.

The V gene is TRBV5-4, the J gene TRBJ2-1; D perhaps matches TRBD1 (7 bases). This CDR3 is 14 amino acids long. With 2 bases removed from V and 7 bases from J, the gap between germline ends came to 13 bases. The V gene's germline CDR1 is SGHNT and CDR2 YYREEE (reference sequence). CDR3 bases: TGTGCCAGCAGCTTTCCTCAGGGGGGAAATGAGCAGTTCTTC. Protein sequence: CASSFPQGGNEQFF.

The chain combines TRBV7-2 with TRBJ1-2; D unresolved. The CDR3 consists of 12 residues. Trimming cost V 3 bases and J 5 bases, with 7 bases left between them. Germline V gives CDR1 SGHTA, CDR2 FQGNSA. The CDR3 DNA sequence: TGTGCCAGCAGCTTGGCCCTTTATGGCTACACCTTC. This encodes CASSLALYGYTF.

In its sample, this clone was seen once. The J gene is TRBJ2-1, the V gene TRBV5-8; D possibly corresponds to TRBD1 (6 bases). This CDR3 is 15 amino acids long. The V end was cut by 0 bases, the J end by 4 bases, with 11 bases between. Germline loops: CDR1 SGHTS, CDR2 YDEGEE. Here the CDR3 DNA reads TGTGCCAGCAGCTTGGTTACAGGGTATTACAATGAGCAGTTCTTC. This codes for CASSLVTGYYNEQFF.

This chain uses TRBV5-1 with TRBJ2-7; 15 bases are shared with TRBD2. The V gene's germline CDR1 is SGHRS and CDR2 YFSETQ. V lost 0 bases and J lost 7; bases outside the gene matches: 5. The CDR3 runs to 16 residues. The CDR3 coding sequence is TGCGCCAGCAGCTTGGAAGGGACTAGCGGGGGGAATGAGCAGTACTTC. This gives the protein CASSLEGTSGGNEQYF.

This chain connects TRBV19 to TRBJ2-1; 10 bases agree with TRBD2. Germline CDR1 LNHDA, CDR2 SQIVND (reference sequence). There are 14 residues in the CDR3. The ends lost 7 bases at V and 6 bases at J; junction bases unmatched: 6. The CDR3, as DNA: TGTGCCAGTAAGAGCGGGGGGGCCGCCAATGAGCAGTTCTTC. This translates into CASKSGGAANEQFF.

This clone was counted a single time. The rearrangement joins TRBV11-3 to TRBJ2-2, with D perhaps matching TRBD2 (6 bases). This CDR3 contains 16 residues. V lost 7 bases and J lost 7, with 22 bases in between. The germline V gene encodes CDR1 SGHNT and CDR2 YENEEA. The CDR3 loop is CASTLRSGRGGGELFF. The DNA of the CDR3 is TGTGCCAGCACCCTCAGGAGCGGGCGAGGCGGCGGGGAGCTGTTTTTT.

The chain couples TRBV5-1 to TRBJ1-1; 7 nucleotides agree with TRBD1. This CDR3 comprises 16 residues. Trimming took 5 bases from V and 0 from J; bases not matched to a gene: 10. Germline CDR1 and CDR2: SGHRS and YFSETQ. In DNA, the CDR3 is TGCGCCAGCAGAGAAGGGAAAGGGGGCATGAACACTGAAGCTTTCTTT. This gives the protein CASREGKGGMNTEAFF. The whole variable domain, remainder taken from reference TRBV5-1 and TRBJ1-1, is KAGVTQTPRYLIKTRGQQVTLSCSPISGHRSVSWYQQTPGQGLQFLFEYFSETQRNKGNFPGRFSGRQFSNSRSEMNVSTLELGDSALYLCASREGKGGMNTEAFFGQGTRLTVV.

The chain uses TRBV19 and TRBJ2-7, with D hard to call. The CDR3 consists of 13 residues. From germline, CDR1 is LNHDA and CDR2 SQIVND (reference sequence). Trimming removed 4 bases from V and 4 bases from J, with 11 bases in between. The chain's CDR3 is CASSSEADYEQYF. CDR3 bases: TGTGCCAGTAGTAGTGAGGCGGATTACGAGCAGTACTTC.

This clone was detected once. This same CDR3 is encoded by further DNA sequences in the sample. J is TRBJ2-3 and V is TRBV5-4; TRBD2 aligns across 8 bases. The CDR3 covers 16 residues. V trimming: 0 bases; J trimming: 0 bases; junction bases outside the gene matches: 3. Germline CDR1 reads SGHNT; CDR2 reads YYREEE (reference sequence). CDR3 DNA sequence: TGTGCCAGCAGCTTGGGAGCGGGAGTGAGCACAGATACGCAGTATTTT. It is translated as CASSLGAGVSTDTQYF.

This clone was recorded once. V usage is TRBV28 and J usage is TRBJ1-5, with D unclear. This CDR3 comprises 13 residues. The germline gives CDR1 MDHEN, CDR2 SYDVKM. CDR3 DNA sequence: TGTGCAGCAGTGGGGATTAGGAATCAGCCCCAGCATTTT. This translates into CAAVGIRNQPQHF.

The V gene is TRBV10-3, the J gene TRBJ2-2; 7 bases map to TRBD2. There are 14 residues in the CDR3. V shed 0 bases, J shed 5 bases, and the junction held 0 bases outside the gene matches. CDR1 and CDR2 from the germline V gene are ENHRY and SYGVKD. The CDR3 spells CAISESGGTGELFF. The CDR3 DNA is TGTGCCATCAGTGAGTCGGGGGGGACCGGGGAGCTGTTTTTT.

This chain links TRBV23-1 with TRBJ2-7, with 9 nucleotides matching TRBD1. TRBV23-1 is treated as an ORF (open reading frame) with a function not yet certain. The CDR3 covers 15 residues. V trimming: 11 bases; J trimming: 4 bases; junction bases outside the gene matches: 15. The DNA of the CDR3 is TGCGCCCACTGCAAGGGACAGGGCTTTCCTTACGAGCAGTACTTC. Amino acid sequence: CAHCKGQGFPYEQYF.

The chain has TRBV18 and TRBJ1-1; tentatively, D is TRBD1 (5 bases). The CDR3 spans 13 residues. V was cut by 3 bases and J by 7 bases, with 12 bases left in between. The germline V gene encodes CDR1 KGHSH and CDR2 LQKENI. Here the CDR3 DNA reads TGTGCCAGCTCACCTTCCCAGGGTTATGAAGCTTTCTTT. This translates into CASSPSQGYEAFF.

The count of this clone is one. The rearrangement joins TRBV2 to TRBJ2-5, with D perhaps given as TRBD1 or TRBD2 (5 bases each). The V end lost 7 bases, the J end lost 4 bases, and 13 bases lay between the germline ends. The germline CDR1 and CDR2 sequences are SNHLY and FYNNEI. This CDR3 is built from 13 residues. CDR3 DNA sequence: TGTGCCAGCACCCTAAGGGGACCAGAGACCCAGTACTTC. Encoded protein: CASTLRGPETQYF. Full variable domain (remainder filled in from reference TRBV2 and TRBJ2-5): EPEVTQTPSHQVTQMGQEVILRCVPISNHLYFYWYRQILGQKVEFLVSFYNNEISEKSEIFDDQFSVERPDGSNFTLKIRSTKLEDSAMYFCASTLRGPETQYFGPGTRLLVL.

The V and J genes are TRBV7-8 and TRBJ2-7; tentative D call: TRBD2 (7 bases). The germline gives CDR1 SGHVS, CDR2 FQNEAQ. CDR3 length equals 18 residues. Between the trimmed V and J ends, which lost 1 base and 2 bases, there was a span of 21 bases. The CDR3 DNA is TGTGCCAGCAGCTTAGGGACCCCCTTCGCGGGGGCCCCCTACGAGCAGTACTTC. Translated: CASSLGTPFAGAPYEQYF.